One sample yielded the 10 T cell receptor beta chains listed below, sequenced in a study of Ad26.COV2.S vaccination and SARS-CoV-2 variants. The treatment denotes: around 19 received Ad26.COV2.S at low or high dose, single or two shots; 5 received placebo; per-sample allocation not given. On day 63 after the first injection, vaccine and placebo recipients gave samples. This table comes from immunoSEQ multiplex PCR, and its TCRdb copy is limited to in-frame clones, with some not included. The sample lists around 320,000 clones, around four fifths occurring once. Source: peripheral blood, taken in a trial of Ad26.COV2.S vaccine versus placebo. Every receptor here comes from a person aged 18-60 years who received the Ad26.COV2.S COVID-19 vaccine or a placebo.

This chain connects TRBV5-1 to TRBJ2-7; D remains unclear. The CDR3 extends over 14 amino acids. V gave up 1 base and J gave up 0 bases, with 8 bases separating them. CDR1 is SGHRS, CDR2 YFSETQ, per germline. CDR3 amino acids: CASSLSPSSYEQYF. The CDR3 DNA reads TGCGCCAGCAGCTTGTCCCCGAGCTCCTACGAGCAGTACTTC. Based on the CDR3 plus reference TRBV5-1 and TRBJ2-7, the full variable domain is KAGVTQTPRYLIKTRGQQVTLSCSPISGHRSVSWYQQTPGQGLQFLFEYFSETQRNKGNFPGRFSGRQFSNSRSEMNVSTLELGDSALYLCASSLSPSSYEQYFGPGTRLTVT.

This chain connects TRBV5-4 to TRBJ1-4, with a possible D match to TRBD1 (5 bases). V lost 4 bases and J lost 5, with 9 bases in between. The CDR3 extends over 13 amino acids. Germline V gives CDR1 SGHNT, CDR2 YYREEE (reference sequence). The CDR3 DNA is TGTGCCAGCAGCCGGGGGGAGAATGAAAAACTGTTTTTT. Amino acids: CASSRGENEKLFF.

This chain joins TRBV7-2 and TRBJ1-5; 8 bases are a match to TRBD1. The V gene end was trimmed by 7 bases and the J gene end by 2 bases; junction bases not matched to a gene: 7. Germline V gene data show CDR1 as SGHTA and CDR2 as FQGNSA. This CDR3 contains 15 residues. As DNA, the CDR3 is TGTGCCAGCACCCCTCCAGGGGGCGGCAATCAGCCCCAGCATTTT. This gives the protein CASTPPGGGNQPQHF. Drawing the rest from reference TRBV7-2 and TRBJ1-5, the complete variable domain is GAGVSQSPSNKVTEKGKDVELRCDPISGHTALYWYRQSLGQGLEFLIYFQGNSAPDKSGLPSDRFSAERTGGSVSTLTIQRTQQEDSAVYLCASTPPGGGNQPQHFGDGTRLSIL.

V and J are TRBV30 and TRBJ2-5; D call uncertain. The CDR3 totals 14 residues. The germline V and J ends were trimmed by 3 bases and 6 bases, with 17 bases remaining between them. Germline CDR1 reads GTSNPN; CDR2 reads SVGIG (reference sequence). The CDR3 nucleotides are TGTGCCTGGAGCTCGGGCATCGGATCGCAGACCCAGTACTTC. This codes for CAWSSGIGSQTQYF. The full variable domain, rest sourced from reference TRBV30 and TRBJ2-5, is SQTIHQWPATLVQPVGSPLSLECTVEGTSNPNLYWYRQAAGRGLQLLFYSVGIGQISSEVPQNLSASRPQDRQFILSSKKLLLSDSGFYLCAWSSGIGSQTQYFGPGTRLLVL.

J is TRBJ2-3 and V is TRBV27; TRBD2 matches 10 bases. CDR1 and CDR2 from the germline V gene are MNHEY and SMNVEV (reference sequence). CDR3 length equals 15 residues. The ends lost 2 bases at V and 7 bases at J; junction bases unmatched: 6. The CDR3 DNA follows: TGTGCCAGCAGTTTAGGGCTAGCGGGGGCCAATACGCAGTATTTT. It is translated as CASSLGLAGANTQYF.

The chain uses TRBV7-2 and TRBJ1-2; 7 bases are shared with TRBD1. Per the germline V gene, CDR1 is SGHTA and CDR2 is FQGNSA. V lost 5 bases and J lost 1; bases outside the gene matches: 4. The CDR3 covers 14 residues. CDR3 protein: CASSAGQLNYGYTF. CDR3 nucleotide sequence: TGTGCCAGCAGCGCGGGACAGCTTAACTATGGCTACACCTTC.

The chain recombines TRBV24-1 with TRBJ1-2; 10 bases match TRBD1. CDR1 and CDR2 (germline): KGHDR, SFDVKD. The CDR3 extends over 15 amino acids. Germline trimming cut 3 bases from V and 7 bases from J; bases unmatched to any gene: 7. CDR3 bases: TGTGCCACCAGTGATCCCGGACAGGGGGAAGGTGGCTACACCTTC. Its translation: CATSDPGQGEGGYTF.

The chain recombines TRBV14 with TRBJ2-5; the match to TRBD1 covers 10 bases. CDR1 SGHDN and CDR2 FVKESK come from the germline V gene. V shed 4 bases, J shed 6 bases, and the junction held 2 bases outside the gene matches. The length of the CDR3 is 13 residues. CDR3 residues: CASSRQGAKTQYF. CDR3 in DNA: TGTGCCAGCAGCCGACAGGGGGCTAAGACCCAGTACTTC.

The chain employs TRBV4-1 and TRBJ1-2; 7 nucleotides agree with TRBD1. Germline loops: CDR1 MGHRA, CDR2 YSYEKL. V lost 4 bases to trimming and J lost 6 bases; unmatched junction nucleotides: 8. This CDR3 is built from 14 residues. CDR3: CASSLPTGINGYTF. Here the CDR3 DNA reads TGCGCCAGCAGCCTTCCGACAGGGATAAATGGCTACACCTTC.

V is TRBV7-3 and J is TRBJ2-2, with unresolved D. The CDR3 sequence is 13 residues long. Germline CDR1 and CDR2: SGHTA and FQGTGA. V was shortened by 3 bases and J by 5 bases, with 7 bases between the two germline ends. This chain's CDR3 is CASSFSRTGELFF. The DNA of the CDR3 is TGTGCCAGCAGCTTCAGTAGGACCGGGGAGCTGTTTTTT.